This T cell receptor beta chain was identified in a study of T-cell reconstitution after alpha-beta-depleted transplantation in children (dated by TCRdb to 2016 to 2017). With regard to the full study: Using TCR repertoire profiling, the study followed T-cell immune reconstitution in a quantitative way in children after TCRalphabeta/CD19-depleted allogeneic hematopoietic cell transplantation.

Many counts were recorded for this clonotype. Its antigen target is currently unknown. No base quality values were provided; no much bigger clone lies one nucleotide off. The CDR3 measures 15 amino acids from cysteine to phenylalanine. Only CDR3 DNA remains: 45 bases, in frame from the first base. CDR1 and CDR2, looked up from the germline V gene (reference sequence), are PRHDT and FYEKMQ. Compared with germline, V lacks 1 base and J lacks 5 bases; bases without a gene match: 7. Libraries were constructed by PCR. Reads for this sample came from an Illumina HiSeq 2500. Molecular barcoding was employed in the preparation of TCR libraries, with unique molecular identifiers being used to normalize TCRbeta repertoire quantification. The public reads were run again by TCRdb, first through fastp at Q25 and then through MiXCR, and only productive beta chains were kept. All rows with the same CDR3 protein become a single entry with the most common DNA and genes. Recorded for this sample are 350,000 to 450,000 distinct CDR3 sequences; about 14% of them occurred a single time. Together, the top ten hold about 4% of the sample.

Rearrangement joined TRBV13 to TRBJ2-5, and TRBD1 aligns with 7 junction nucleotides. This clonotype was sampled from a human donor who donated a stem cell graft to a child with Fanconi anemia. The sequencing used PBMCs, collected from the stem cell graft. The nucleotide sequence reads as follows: TGTGCCAGCAGCTTAGAAAACAGGGGAAGGGAGACCCAGTACTTC. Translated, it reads CASSLENRGRETQYF.